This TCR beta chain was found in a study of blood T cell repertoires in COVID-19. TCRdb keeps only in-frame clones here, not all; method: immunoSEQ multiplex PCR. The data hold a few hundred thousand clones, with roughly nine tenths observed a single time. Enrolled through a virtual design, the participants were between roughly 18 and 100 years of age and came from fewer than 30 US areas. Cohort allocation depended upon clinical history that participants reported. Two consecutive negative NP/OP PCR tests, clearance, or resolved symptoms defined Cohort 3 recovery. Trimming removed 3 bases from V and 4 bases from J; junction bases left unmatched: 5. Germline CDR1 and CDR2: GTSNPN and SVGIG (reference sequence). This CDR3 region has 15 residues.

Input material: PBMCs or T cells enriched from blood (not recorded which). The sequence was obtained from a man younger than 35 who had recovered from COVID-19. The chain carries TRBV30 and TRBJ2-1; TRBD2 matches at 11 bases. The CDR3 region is CAWSAGTSGYNEQFF. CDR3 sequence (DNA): TGTGCCTGGAGCGCCGGGACTAGCGGTTACAATGAGCAGTTCTTC.